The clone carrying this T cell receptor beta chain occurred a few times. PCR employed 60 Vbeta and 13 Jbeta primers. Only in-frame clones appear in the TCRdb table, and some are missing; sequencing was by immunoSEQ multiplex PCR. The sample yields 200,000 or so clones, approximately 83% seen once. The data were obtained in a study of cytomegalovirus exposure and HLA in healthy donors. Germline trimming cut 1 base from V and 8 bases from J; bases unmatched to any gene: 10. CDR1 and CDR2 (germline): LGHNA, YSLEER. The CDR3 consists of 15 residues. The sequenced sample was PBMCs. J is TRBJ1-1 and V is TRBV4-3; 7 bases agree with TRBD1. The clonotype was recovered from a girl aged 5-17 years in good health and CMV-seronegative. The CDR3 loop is CASSQAPAGQREAFF. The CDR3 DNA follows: TGCGCCAGCAGCCAAGCTCCTGCGGGACAGAGGGAAGCTTTCTTT.